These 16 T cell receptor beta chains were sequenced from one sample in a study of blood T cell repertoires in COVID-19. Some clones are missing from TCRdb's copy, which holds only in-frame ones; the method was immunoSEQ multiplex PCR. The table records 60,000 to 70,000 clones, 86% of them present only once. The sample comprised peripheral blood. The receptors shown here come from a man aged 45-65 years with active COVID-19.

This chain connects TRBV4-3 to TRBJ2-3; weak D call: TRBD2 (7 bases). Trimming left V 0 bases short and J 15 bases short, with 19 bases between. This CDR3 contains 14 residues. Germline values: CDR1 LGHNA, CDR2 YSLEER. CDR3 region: CASSQDPGGPIYYF. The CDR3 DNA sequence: TGCGCCAGCAGCCAAGATCCGGGGGGCCCAATTTACTATTTT.

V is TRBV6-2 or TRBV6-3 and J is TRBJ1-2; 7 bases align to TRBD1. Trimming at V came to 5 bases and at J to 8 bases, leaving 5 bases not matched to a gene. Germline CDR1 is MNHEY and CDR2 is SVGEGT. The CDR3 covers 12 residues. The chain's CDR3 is CASSPTGIGYTF. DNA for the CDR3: TGTGCCAGCAGTCCGACAGGGATCGGCTACACCTTC.

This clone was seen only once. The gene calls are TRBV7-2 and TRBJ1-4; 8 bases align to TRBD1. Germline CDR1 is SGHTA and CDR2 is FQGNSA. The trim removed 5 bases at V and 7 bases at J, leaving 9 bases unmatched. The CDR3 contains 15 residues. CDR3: CASSASGTGFEKLFF. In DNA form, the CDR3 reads TGTGCCAGCAGCGCCTCCGGGACAGGATTTGAAAAACTGTTTTTT.

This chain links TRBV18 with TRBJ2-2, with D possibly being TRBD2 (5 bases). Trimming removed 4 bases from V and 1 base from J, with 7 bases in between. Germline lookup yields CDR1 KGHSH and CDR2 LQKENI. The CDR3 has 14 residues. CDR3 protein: CASSQGGNTGELFF. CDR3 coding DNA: TGTGCCAGCTCACAAGGAGGGAACACCGGGGAGCTGTTTTTT.

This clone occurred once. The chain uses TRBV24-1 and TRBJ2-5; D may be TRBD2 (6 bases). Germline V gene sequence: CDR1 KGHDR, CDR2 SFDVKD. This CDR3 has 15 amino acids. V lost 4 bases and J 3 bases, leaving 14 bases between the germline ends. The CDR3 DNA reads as TGTGCCACCAGTGACACCCGGAGGAGGGAAGAGACCCAGTACTTC. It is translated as CATSDTRRREETQYF.

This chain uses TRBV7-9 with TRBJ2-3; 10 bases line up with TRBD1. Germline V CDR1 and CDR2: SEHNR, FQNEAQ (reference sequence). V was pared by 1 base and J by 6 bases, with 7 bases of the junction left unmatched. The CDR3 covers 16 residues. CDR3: CASSLGGTGVLDTQYF. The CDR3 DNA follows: TGTGCCAGCAGCTTAGGCGGGACAGGGGTTCTCGATACGCAGTATTTT. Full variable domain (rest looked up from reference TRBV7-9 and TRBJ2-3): DTGVSQNPRHKITKRGQNVTFRCDPISEHNRLYWYRQTLGQGPEFLTYFQNEAQLEKSRLLSDRFSAERPKGSFSTLEIQRTEQGDSAMYLCASSLGGTGVLDTQYFGPGTRLTVL.

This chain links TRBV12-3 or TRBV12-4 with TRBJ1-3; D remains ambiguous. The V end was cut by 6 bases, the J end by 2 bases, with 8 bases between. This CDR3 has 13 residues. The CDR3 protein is CASRFTAGNTIYF. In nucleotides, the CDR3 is TGTGCCAGCAGGTTTACAGCTGGAAACACCATATATTTT.

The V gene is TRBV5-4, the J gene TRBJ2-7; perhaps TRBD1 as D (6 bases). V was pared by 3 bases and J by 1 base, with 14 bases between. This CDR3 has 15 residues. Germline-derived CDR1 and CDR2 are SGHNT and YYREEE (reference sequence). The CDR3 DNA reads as TGTGCCAGCAGCTCCATCAGGGGTATATCCTACGAGCAGTACTTC. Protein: CASSSIRGISYEQYF.

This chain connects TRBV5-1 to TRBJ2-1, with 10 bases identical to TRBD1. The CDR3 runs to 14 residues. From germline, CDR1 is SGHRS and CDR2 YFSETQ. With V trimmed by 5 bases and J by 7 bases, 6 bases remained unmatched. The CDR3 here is CASRPGQGLNEQFF. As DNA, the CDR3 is TGCGCCAGCAGGCCGGGACAGGGGCTAAATGAGCAGTTCTTC.

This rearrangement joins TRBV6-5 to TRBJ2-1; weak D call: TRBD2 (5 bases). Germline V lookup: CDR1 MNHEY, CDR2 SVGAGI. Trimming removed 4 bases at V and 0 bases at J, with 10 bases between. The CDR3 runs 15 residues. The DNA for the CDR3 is TGTGCCAGCAGTTCGAGTGGGAGCTCCTACAATGAGCAGTTCTTC. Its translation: CASSSSGSSYNEQFF.

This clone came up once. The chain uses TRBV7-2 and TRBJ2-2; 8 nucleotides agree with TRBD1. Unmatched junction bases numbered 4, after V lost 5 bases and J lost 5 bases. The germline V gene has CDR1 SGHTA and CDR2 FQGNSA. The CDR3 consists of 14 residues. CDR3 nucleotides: TGTGCCAGCAGCCCGCGACAGGGGACCGGGGAGCTGTTTTTT. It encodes CASSPRQGTGELFF.

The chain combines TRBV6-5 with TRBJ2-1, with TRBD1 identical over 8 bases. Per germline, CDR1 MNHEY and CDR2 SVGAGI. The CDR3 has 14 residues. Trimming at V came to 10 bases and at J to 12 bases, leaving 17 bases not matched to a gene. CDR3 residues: CATSLVTTGGLQFF. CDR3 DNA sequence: TGTGCCACGAGCTTGGTGACCACAGGGGGATTGCAGTTCTTC.

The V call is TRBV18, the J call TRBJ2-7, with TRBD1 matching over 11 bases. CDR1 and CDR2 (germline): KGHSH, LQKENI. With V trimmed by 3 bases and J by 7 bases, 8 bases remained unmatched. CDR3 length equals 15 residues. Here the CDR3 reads CASSPFGQGAHEQYF. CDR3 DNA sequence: TGTGCCAGCTCACCCTTCGGACAGGGGGCTCATGAGCAGTACTTC.

CDR3 coding DNA: TGTGCCAGCAGCGGCGGGGACGGTGTGCGACCCCAGCATTTT. It specifies CASSGGDGVRPQHF. This sequence joins TRBV9 and TRBJ1-5; perhaps TRBD1 as D (5 bases). The CDR3 has 14 residues. V dropped 3 bases and J dropped 10 bases, with 17 bases sitting between them. Germline loops: CDR1 SGDLS, CDR2 YYNGEE.

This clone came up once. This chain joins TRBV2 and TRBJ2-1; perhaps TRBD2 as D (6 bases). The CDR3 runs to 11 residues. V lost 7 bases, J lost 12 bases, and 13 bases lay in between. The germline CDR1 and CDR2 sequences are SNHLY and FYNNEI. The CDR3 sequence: CASTGGLAQFF. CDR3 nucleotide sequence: TGTGCCAGCACCGGGGGACTGGCGCAGTTCTTC.

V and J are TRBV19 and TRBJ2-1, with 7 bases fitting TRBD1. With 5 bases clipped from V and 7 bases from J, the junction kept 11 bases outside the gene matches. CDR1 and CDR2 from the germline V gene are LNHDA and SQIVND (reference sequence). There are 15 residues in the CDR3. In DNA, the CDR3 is TGTGCCAGTAGTGATCGGACAGGAAGGGAAAATGAGCAGTTCTTC. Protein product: CASSDRTGRENEQFF.